The next 12 T cell receptor beta chains were all read from a single sample in a study of beta chain features in type 1 diabetes. The study reverse transcribed the entire isolated RNA, so it sequenced expressed TCRB transcripts. Measured with immunoSEQ multiplex PCR; TCRdb has only the in-frame clones, and not every one. The profile shows some 220,000 clones, roughly a tenth of them singletons. The sequencing input was central memory CD4+ T cells from blood. The receptors here all came from a man younger than 30 in good health.

The chain combines TRBV25-1 with TRBJ1-5, with a possible D match to TRBD1 (6 bases). This CDR3 is 16 amino acids long. V gave up 5 bases and J gave up 1 base, with 15 bases separating them. The germline V gene encodes CDR1 MGHDK and CDR2 SYGVNS. The CDR3: CASSTTTGESNQPQHF. The CDR3 bases are TGTGCCAGCAGTACTACGACAGGAGAGAGCAATCAGCCCCAGCATTTT.

The chain links TRBV7-9 to TRBJ2-2; no clear D. V was cut by 3 bases and J by 7 bases, with 15 bases left in between. This CDR3 is 15 amino acids long. Germline V gene data show CDR1 as SEHNR and CDR2 as FQNEAQ (reference sequence). The CDR3: CASSFGNAAGGELFF. The CDR3 DNA follows: TGTGCCAGCAGCTTTGGGAACGCCGCTGGCGGGGAGCTGTTTTTT.

Points on this clone: The sample holds other DNA sequences that translate to the same CDR3. The J gene is TRBJ2-7, the V gene TRBV10-2, with D possibly TRBD2 on 5 matching bases. Per the germline V gene, CDR1 is WSHSY and CDR2 is SAAADI. This CDR3 contains 12 residues. Trimming left V 10 bases short and J 3 bases short, with 13 bases between. CDR3 DNA: TGCGCCACGGGTCGCGGGTACTACGAGCAGTACTTC. Its translation: CATGRGYYEQYF.

This clone was counted between two and nine times. The chain recombines TRBV27 with TRBJ2-1; 11 bases map to TRBD2. The CDR3 consists of 14 residues. Trimming cost V 8 bases and J 7 bases; bases outside gene matches: 7. CDR1 and CDR2 (germline): MNHEY, SMNVEV (reference sequence). The CDR3 region has the DNA TGTGCCAGCCAGATAGCGGGAGGGGGTAATGAGCAGTTCTTC. It yields the protein CASQIAGGGNEQFF.

V and J are TRBV15 and TRBJ2-1; 10 bases fit TRBD1. V was pared by 2 bases and J by 8 bases, with 12 bases of the junction left unmatched. The CDR3 length is 17 residues. The germline V gene has CDR1 LNHNV and CDR2 YYDKDF (reference sequence). CDR3 nucleotides: TGTGCCACCAGCAGACCCCCCGGACAGGGGGTGTTGGATGAGCAGTTCTTC. It yields the protein CATSRPPGQGVLDEQFF.

The table lists this clone with many counts. The V call is TRBV6-5, the J call TRBJ2-7, with D possibly called TRBD1 or TRBD2 (5 bases each). The CDR3 extends over 14 amino acids. In germline, CDR1 is MNHEY, CDR2 SVGAGI. Trimming cost V 7 bases and J 1 base, with 14 bases left between them. The CDR3 nucleotides are TGTGCCAGCAAAGTCGTGGGGGTTTCCTACGAGCAGTACTTC. As protein: CASKVVGVSYEQYF.

The J gene is TRBJ1-2, the V gene TRBV7-9, with D tentatively TRBD1 (5 bases). CDR3 length: 14 amino acids. The V gene lost 1 base and the J gene lost 2 bases, with 8 bases spanning the gap. Germline V gene data show CDR1 as SEHNR and CDR2 as FQNEAQ (reference sequence). The CDR3 region has the DNA TGTGCCAGCAGCTTAGGTTCAGGGAACTATGGCTACACCTTC. Residues: CASSLGSGNYGYTF.

This clone was seen repeatedly, ten times or more. This chain joins TRBV18 and TRBJ2-1, with 12 bases that match TRBD2. CDR1 and CDR2 (germline): KGHSH, LQKENI. Germline trimming cut 6 bases from V and 6 bases from J; bases unmatched to any gene: 6. The CDR3 consists of 15 residues. Here the CDR3 DNA reads TGTGCCAGCTCCCGAGGACTAGCGGGAAGCAATGAGCAGTTCTTC. Protein sequence: CASSRGLAGSNEQFF.

This clone was observed a handful of times. V and J are TRBV27 and TRBJ2-5; no definite D call. Looked up from germline, CDR1 is MNHEY and CDR2 is SMNVEV (reference sequence). This CDR3 has 13 amino acids. V lost 6 bases to trimming and J lost 2 bases, with 10 bases between them. The CDR3 sequence: CASRPIGQETQYF. As DNA, the CDR3 is TGTGCCAGCAGACCTATCGGGCAAGAGACCCAGTACTTC.

At least ten counts were recorded for this clone. The sample holds other DNA sequences that translate to the same CDR3. J is TRBJ1-1 and V is TRBV30; D call uncertain. The CDR3 is 13 residues long. CDR1 and CDR2 from the germline V gene are GTSNPN and SVGIG (reference sequence). With 0 bases removed from V and 1 base from J, the gap between germline ends came to 6 bases. The CDR3 sequence is CAWSVNRNTEAFF. CDR3 sequence (DNA): TGTGCCTGGAGTGTTAACAGGAACACTGAAGCTTTCTTT.

This clone was counted only a few times. The chain is built from TRBV11-2 and TRBJ2-2; 7 bases map to TRBD2. V was clipped by 6 bases and J by 5 bases; unmatched bases: 6. CDR1 and CDR2 (germline): SGHAT, FQNNGV. The CDR3 is made up of 14 amino acids. This CDR3 is CASSQMRGTGELFF. CDR3 DNA: TGTGCCAGCAGTCAAATGCGGGGGACCGGGGAGCTGTTTTTT.

This chain connects TRBV30 to TRBJ2-7; weak D call: TRBD1 (5 bases). V was cut by 1 base and J by 6 bases, with 10 bases left in between. This CDR3 contains 12 residues. Per germline, CDR1 GTSNPN and CDR2 SVGIG (reference sequence). For the CDR3, the DNA is TGTGCCTGGAGTGCGATGGGGCTCGAGCAGTACTTC. Protein sequence: CAWSAMGLEQYF.